The clone carrying this T cell receptor beta chain was detected once. In the original processing: Cell counts per sample came from amplifying reference gene primers. Sequencing was performed with immunoSEQ multiplex PCR; in TCRdb, only in-frame clones are kept and a portion is missing. The D gene and trimming were derived from the DNA, and the V and J assignments and clone size from that table. The sample lists some 280,000 clones, around 85% seen once, with 4.1% in the top ten. The entry originates in a study of blood T cell repertoires in COVID-19. The wider study: PBMCs, B-cell-depleted T cells, or T cells were the source of the cDNA or gDNA that made up the material.

Trimming took 6 bases from V and 4 from J, leaving 24 bases between them. CDR3 length equals 17 residues. CDR1 and CDR2 from the germline V gene are MNHEY and SMNVEV (reference sequence). This chain uses TRBV27 with TRBJ2-5, with TRBD2 as a possible D gene (8 bases). Sequenced input: peripheral blood. This TCR was recovered from a woman aged 45-65 years with active or convalescent COVID-19. CDR3 sequence (DNA): TGTGCCAGCAGGACAGGGCTCAGGGCGGGAGGTCGAGAGACCCAGTACTTC. Its translation is CASRTGLRAGGRETQYF.